A single sample is the source of the 11 T cell receptor beta chains below, sequenced in a study of neoadjuvant anti-PD-1 for oral cavity cancer. Clones were sequenced by immunoSEQ multiplex PCR, and TCRdb holds only the in-frame ones, with some missing. The data contain nearly 7,000 clones, about 80% of them singletons. Sequences were derived from PBMCs, sampled before nivolumab (anti-PD-1) treatment. All receptors come from a person aged 35-80 years with oral cavity squamous cell carcinoma.

The V call is TRBV9, the J call TRBJ2-7; TRBD2 matches 12 bases. Per the germline V gene, CDR1 is SGDLS and CDR2 is YYNGEE. The CDR3 covers 16 residues. Trimming removed 4 bases from V and 3 bases from J; junction bases left unmatched: 8. The CDR3 here is CASSPGLAGFFYEQYF. The CDR3 DNA sequence: TGTGCCAGCAGCCCCGGACTAGCGGGGTTCTTCTACGAGCAGTACTTC.

This clone was detected once. J is TRBJ2-2 and V is TRBV10-3; TRBD1 might be the D (5 bases). Germline CDR1 ENHRY, CDR2 SYGVKD. This CDR3 contains 17 residues. Trimming took 4 bases from V and 4 from J, leaving 19 bases between them. The CDR3 DNA is TGTGCCATCAGTGGGGCGACCAACACAGGAGCCACCGGGGAGCTGTTTTTT. Its protein is CAISGATNTGATGELFF.

The V and J genes are TRBV4-1 and TRBJ1-1; tentative D call: TRBD1 (5 bases). The CDR3 covers 15 residues. Trimming took 1 base from V and 1 from J, leaving 10 bases between them. Germline V lookup: CDR1 MGHRA, CDR2 YSYEKL. CDR3 sequence reads: CASSQGGAENTEAFF. In nucleotides, the CDR3 is TGCGCCAGCAGCCAAGGGGGCGCAGAGAACACTGAAGCTTTCTTT.

The chain combines TRBV11-2 with TRBJ1-6; 7 bases match TRBD1. With 1 base clipped from V and 11 bases from J, the junction kept 8 bases outside the gene matches. The CDR3 is made up of 15 amino acids. Germline V lookup: CDR1 SGHAT, CDR2 FQNNGV. As DNA, the CDR3 is TGTGCCAGCAGCTTAGGGGACAGTCCCTCGCCACCCCTCCACTTT. Protein product: CASSLGDSPSPPLHF.

This clone was detected once. The V call is TRBV7-9, the J call TRBJ2-3, with D unclear. This CDR3 has 13 residues. Between the trimmed V and J ends, which lost 11 bases and 0 bases, there was a span of 12 bases. Looked up from germline, CDR1 is SEHNR and CDR2 is FQNEAQ (reference sequence). The CDR3, as DNA: TGTGCCTGCCCGAGGTCTAGCACAGATACGCAGTATTTT. This encodes CACPRSSTDTQYF.

The rearrangement joins TRBV25-1 to TRBJ2-2; D remains ambiguous. Between the trimmed V and J ends, which lost 3 bases and 3 bases, there was a span of 5 bases. Germline CDR1 is MGHDK and CDR2 is SYGVNS. The CDR3 totals 13 residues. The CDR3 DNA reads TGTGCCAGCAGTGACTGGGACACCGGGGAGCTGTTTTTT. Translated: CASSDWDTGELFF.

This sequence joins TRBV19 and TRBJ1-2; TRBD1 is a possible D gene (5 bases). The CDR3 runs 14 residues. Germline CDR1 and CDR2: LNHDA and SQIVND (reference sequence). V lost 4 bases to trimming and J lost 6 bases, with 15 bases between them. CDR3 sequence reads: CASSTTLDSHGYTF. The CDR3 DNA reads as TGTGCCAGTAGTACCACCCTTGACAGTCATGGCTACACCTTC.

This chain joins TRBV5-1 and TRBJ1-1, with TRBD1 matching over 9 bases. This CDR3 is built from 17 residues. The germline gives CDR1 SGHRS, CDR2 YFSETQ. V was clipped by 3 bases and J by 3 bases; unmatched bases: 12. The CDR3: CASSSGTGRGSYTEAFF. The CDR3 DNA is TGCGCCAGCAGCTCGGGGACAGGGAGAGGATCGTACACTGAAGCTTTCTTT.

The rearrangement uses TRBV27 and TRBJ1-1; the match to TRBD1 covers 8 bases. This CDR3 contains 22 residues. V gave up 9 bases and J gave up 0 bases; unmatched junction bases: 30. CDR1 and CDR2 (germline): MNHEY, SMNVEV (reference sequence). Written as DNA, the CDR3 is TGTGCCAGAAAATATTTAGGGGGGGACGAAGGACAGGGTGAAACGATGAACACTGAAGCTTTCTTT. It encodes CARKYLGGDEGQGETMNTEAFF.

The genes are TRBV7-2 and TRBJ1-2, with 8 bases that match TRBD1. Germline-derived CDR1 and CDR2 are SGHTA and FQGNSA. The CDR3 is made up of 16 amino acids. Trimming at V came to 3 bases and at J to 3 bases, leaving 9 bases not matched to a gene. The CDR3: CASSFAGGRFDYGYTF. CDR3 sequence (DNA): TGTGCCAGCAGCTTTGCAGGGGGCAGGTTCGACTATGGCTACACCTTC.

DNA of the CDR3: TGTGCCAGCAGCCGGGACAGGGGGACCGGGGAGCTGTTTTTT. Translation gives CASSRDRGTGELFF. The chain joins TRBV11-3 to TRBJ2-2; 11 positions agree with TRBD1. The CDR3 consists of 14 residues. Germline V CDR1 and CDR2: SGHNT, YENEEA. The V gene end was trimmed by 5 bases and the J gene end by 5 bases; junction bases not matched to a gene: 1.